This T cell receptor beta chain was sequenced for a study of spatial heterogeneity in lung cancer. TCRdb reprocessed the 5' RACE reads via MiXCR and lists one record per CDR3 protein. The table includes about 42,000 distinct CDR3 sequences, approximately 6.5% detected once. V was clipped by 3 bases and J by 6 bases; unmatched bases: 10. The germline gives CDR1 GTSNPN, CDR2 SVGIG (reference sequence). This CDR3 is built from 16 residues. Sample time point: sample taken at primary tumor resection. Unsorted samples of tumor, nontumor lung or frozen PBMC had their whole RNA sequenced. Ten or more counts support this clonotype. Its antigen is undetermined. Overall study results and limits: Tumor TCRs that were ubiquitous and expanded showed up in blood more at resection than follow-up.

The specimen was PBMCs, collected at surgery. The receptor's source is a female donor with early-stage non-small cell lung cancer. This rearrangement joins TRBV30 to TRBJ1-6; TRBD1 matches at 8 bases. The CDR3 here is CAWSLSGGNPNSPLHF. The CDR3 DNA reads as TGTGCCTGGAGCCTTTCAGGGGGCAATCCTAATTCACCCCTCCACTTT.